Listed below are T cell receptor beta chains from one sample, sequenced in a study of blood T cell repertoires in COVID-19. Data came from immunoSEQ multiplex PCR; TCRdb stores just in-frame clones and leaves some out. Of about 160,000 clones in the sample, about 88% are singletons; the top ten hold roughly 5.4%. The sequencing input was peripheral blood. These receptors all come from a woman between 50 and 59 years old with COVID-19, enrolled during active disease. Each CDR3 is given with its conserved first and last residue. Fields, in order: V gene, D gene, clone size, J gene, CDR3 protein, CDR3 DNA. A D gene is named only where the DNA matches it firmly. The size entry is marked missing in some rows and otherwise reads once, few, many or a size class.

>TRBV3-1/TRBV3-2|-|-|TRBJ2-7
CASSLVGSYEQYF
TGTGCCAGCAGTCTAGTGGGCTCCTACGAGCAGTACTTC
>TRBV23-1|TRBD1|once|TRBJ1-1
CASSHPGDRVNTEAFF
TGCGCCAGCAGTCACCCCGGGGACAGGGTGAACACTGAAGCTTTCTTT
>TRBV5-6|-|-|TRBJ2-7
CASSLTQYEQYF
TGTGCCAGCAGCCTGACACAATACGAGCAGTACTTC
>TRBV6-5|-|-|TRBJ2-7
CASSSVRAAEQYF
TGTGCCAGCAGTTCGGTGAGAGCGGCCGAGCAGTACTTC
>TRBV7-6|TRBD2|once|TRBJ2-1
CASSLTSAGAYNEQFF
TGTGCCAGCAGCTTAACGTCAGCGGGGGCATACAATGAGCAGTTCTTC
>TRBV9|-|once|TRBJ1-1
CASSVMFGNANTEAFF
TGTGCCAGCAGCGTAATGTTCGGTAACGCGAACACTGAAGCTTTCTTT
>TRBV7-9|-|-|TRBJ1-1
CASSRQMNTEAFF
TGTGCCAGCAGCCGACAGATGAACACTGAAGCTTTCTTT
>TRBV7-3|TRBD1|-|TRBJ2-7
CASSLSNRGPYEQYF
TGTGCCAGCAGCTTATCCAACAGGGGCCCCTACGAGCAGTACTTC
>TRBV9|-|-|TRBJ2-1
CASSLSRVTPQNEQFF
TGTGCCAGCAGCCTTAGCAGGGTAACTCCTCAGAATGAGCAGTTCTTC
>TRBV5-1|-|-|TRBJ2-2
CASSERVTSIGELFF
TGCGCCAGCAGCGAGAGGGTTACAAGCATCGGGGAGCTGTTTTTT
>TRBV2|TRBD1|-|TRBJ2-3
CAGNLRQGAKDTQYF
TGTGCCGGCAATTTAAGACAGGGGGCTAAAGATACGCAGTATTTT
>TRBV27|TRBD1|few|TRBJ1-5
CASSSGQGAGQPQHF
TGTGCCAGCAGTTCGGGACAGGGGGCAGGGCAGCCCCAGCATTTT
>TRBV9|-|-|TRBJ1-1
CASSVEGRGAFF
TGTGCCAGCAGCGTAGAGGGCCGAGGGGCTTTCTTT
>TRBV19|TRBD1|-|TRBJ1-5
CASEEGAGQPQHF
TGTGCCTCCGAGGAGGGGGCCGGGCAGCCCCAGCATTTT
>TRBV28|TRBD1|once|TRBJ2-1
CTSTLGGTGGYNEQFF
TGTACCAGCACCTTGGGCGGGACAGGGGGCTACAATGAGCAGTTCTTC
>TRBV5-1|TRBD1|-|TRBJ1-6
CASSLGPDRAGNSPLHF
TGCGCCAGCAGCTTGGGCCCGGACAGGGCGGGTAATTCACCCCTCCACTTT
>TRBV6-1|-|-|TRBJ2-2
CASSEAGNTGELFF
TGTGCCAGCAGTGAGGCTGGGAACACCGGGGAGCTGTTTTTT
>TRBV5-4|TRBD1|-|TRBJ1-1
CASSLAGTGNTEAFF
TGTGCCAGCAGCTTAGCCGGGACAGGGAACACTGAAGCTTTCTTT
>TRBV4-1|TRBD2|-|TRBJ2-7
CASSQEGGGYVYEQYF
TGCGCCAGCAGCCAAGAGGGCGGGGGTTACGTCTACGAGCAGTACTTC
>TRBV9|TRBD1|-|TRBJ2-3
CASSSNRGDTQYF
TGTGCCAGCAGCTCCAACAGGGGAGATACGCAGTATTTT